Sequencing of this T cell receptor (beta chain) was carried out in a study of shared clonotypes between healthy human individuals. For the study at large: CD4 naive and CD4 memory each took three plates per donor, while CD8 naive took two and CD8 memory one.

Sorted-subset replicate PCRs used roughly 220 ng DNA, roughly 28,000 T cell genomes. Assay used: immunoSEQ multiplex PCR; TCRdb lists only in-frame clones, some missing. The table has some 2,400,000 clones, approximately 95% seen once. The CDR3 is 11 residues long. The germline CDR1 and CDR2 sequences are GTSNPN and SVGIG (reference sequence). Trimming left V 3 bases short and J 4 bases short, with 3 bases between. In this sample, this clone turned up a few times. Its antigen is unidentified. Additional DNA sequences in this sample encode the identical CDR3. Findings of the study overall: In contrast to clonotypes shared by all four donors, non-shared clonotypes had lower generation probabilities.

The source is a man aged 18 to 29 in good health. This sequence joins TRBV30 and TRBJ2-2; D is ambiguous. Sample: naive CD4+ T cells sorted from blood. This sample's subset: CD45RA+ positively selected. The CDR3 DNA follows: TGTGCCTGGAGCCTCACCGGGGAGCTGTTTTTT. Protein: CAWSLTGELFF.